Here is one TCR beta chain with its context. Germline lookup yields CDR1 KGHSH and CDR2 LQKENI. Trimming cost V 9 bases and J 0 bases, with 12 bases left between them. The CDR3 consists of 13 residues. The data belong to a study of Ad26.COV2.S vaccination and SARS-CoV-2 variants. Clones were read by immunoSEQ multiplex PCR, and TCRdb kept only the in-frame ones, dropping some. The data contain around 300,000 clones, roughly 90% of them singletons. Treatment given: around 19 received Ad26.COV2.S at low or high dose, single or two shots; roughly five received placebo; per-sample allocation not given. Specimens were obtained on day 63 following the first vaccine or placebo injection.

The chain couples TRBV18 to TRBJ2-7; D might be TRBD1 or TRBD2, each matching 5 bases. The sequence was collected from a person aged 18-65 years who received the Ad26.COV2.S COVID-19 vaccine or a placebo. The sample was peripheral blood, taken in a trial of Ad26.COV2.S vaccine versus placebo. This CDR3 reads CASGDGFSYEQYF. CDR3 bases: TGTGCCAGTGGGGACGGTTTCTCCTACGAGCAGTACTTC.